The next 30 T cell receptor beta chains were all read from a single sample in a study of T-cell memory formation after mild COVID-19 (dated by TCRdb to about 2021). Libraries came from 5' RACE. Sequencer: Illumina NovaSeq 6000. TCRdb applied fastp at Q25 and MiXCR to the public reads, then kept only in-frame beta chains. Entries that share a CDR3 protein sequence are merged under the most common genes and DNA. The sample table lists 210,000 or so distinct CDR3 sequences, more than 25% of them with a count of one. The ten largest clones take up 11% of the sample. Sequencing input: PBMCs or a T cell subset sorted from them (not recorded which). These receptors were taken from an adult woman who had mild COVID-19 (a few samples of this study predate the infection). The sample titles of this study are shuffled in the database, so cell type and time point are left out; the donor was told from shared clones.

The rearrangement joins TRBV20-1 to TRBJ2-4; D perhaps matches TRBD1 (5 bases). The CDR3 totals 15 residues. Germline CDR1 DFQATT, CDR2 SNEGSKA (reference sequence). V lost 0 bases and J 0 bases, leaving 9 bases between the germline ends. CDR3 loop: CSAREDKLAKNIQYF. Here the CDR3 DNA reads TGCAGTGCTAGAGAGGACAAACTAGCCAAAAACATTCAGTACTTC.

The chain is built from TRBV24-1 and TRBJ2-5; D call uncertain. The CDR3 spans 15 residues. Per germline, CDR1 KGHDR and CDR2 SFDVKD. V was trimmed by 3 bases and J by 3 bases, leaving 13 bases between them. CDR3 sequence reads: CATSDPSDGEETQYF. The CDR3 DNA sequence: TGTGCCACCAGTGATCCCTCGGACGGAGAAGAGACCCAGTACTTC.

This chain links TRBV2 with TRBJ1-5; no clear D. V dropped 8 bases and J dropped 6 bases, with 14 bases sitting between them. Per germline, CDR1 SNHLY and CDR2 FYNNEI. The CDR3 spans 13 residues. CDR3 nucleotide sequence: TGTGCCAGCCACAACAGACCTGGTCAGCCCCAGCATTTT. It yields the protein CASHNRPGQPQHF. Filled out from reference TRBV2 and TRBJ1-5, the complete variable domain reads EPEVTQTPSHQVTQMGQEVILRCVPISNHLYFYWYRQILGQKVEFLVSFYNNEISEKSEIFDDQFSVERPDGSNFTLKIRSTKLEDSAMYFCASHNRPGQPQHFGDGTRLSIL.

This clonotype has a handful of counts. The chain links TRBV9 to TRBJ2-3; D is unclear. Germline CDR1 and CDR2: SGDLS and YYNGEE. The CDR3 has 11 amino acids. V lost 0 bases and J lost 7, with 3 bases in between. In DNA form, the CDR3 reads TGTGCCAGCAGCGTAGACCATACGCAGTATTTT. It specifies CASSVDHTQYF.

J is TRBJ2-5 and V is TRBV11-2, with 7 bases aligning to TRBD2. V gave up 1 base and J gave up 2 bases; unmatched junction bases: 4. The germline gives CDR1 SGHAT, CDR2 FQNNGV. The CDR3 spans 15 residues. CDR3 amino acids: CASSLVGTMQETQYF. CDR3 coding DNA: TGTGCCAGCAGCTTAGTGGGGACTATGCAAGAGACCCAGTACTTC.

The rearrangement links TRBV10-3 to TRBJ2-1; D gene ambiguous. The CDR3 spans 14 residues. The V and J ends lost 2 bases and 4 bases respectively, with 9 bases between them. Germline CDR1 is ENHRY and CDR2 is SYGVKD. The CDR3 region has the DNA TGTGCCATCAGTGAGGGGGTTCATTACAATGAGCAGTTCTTC. Translation gives CAISEGVHYNEQFF.

The chain is built from TRBV13 and TRBJ2-1; 8 nucleotides align to TRBD2. In germline, CDR1 is PRHDT, CDR2 FYEKMQ (reference sequence). The ends lost 3 bases at V and 0 bases at J; junction bases unmatched: 4. The CDR3 is 16 amino acids. The CDR3 DNA reads TGTGCCAGCAGCTTCTTACTAGCGGACTCCTACAATGAGCAGTTCTTC. It is translated as CASSFLLADSYNEQFF.

The table lists this clonotype with a few counts. The chain links TRBV27 to TRBJ1-4; no definite D call. Germline V gene sequence: CDR1 MNHEY, CDR2 SMNVEV (reference sequence). Trimming removed 4 bases at V and 7 bases at J, with 16 bases between. This CDR3 contains 15 residues. The CDR3 DNA reads TGTGCCAGCAGTTCAATAGTGGACCCCGGTGAAAAACTGTTTTTT. It translates to CASSSIVDPGEKLFF.

This clonotype was seen only a few times. The V gene is TRBV7-9, the J gene TRBJ2-5; tentative D call: TRBD1 (6 bases). This CDR3 region has 13 residues. Germline V CDR1 and CDR2: SEHNR, FQNEAQ (reference sequence). The V end was cut by 6 bases, the J end by 2 bases, with 10 bases between. CDR3 DNA: TGTGCCAGCAGTAACAGGGAGCAAGAGACCCAGTACTTC. Amino acid sequence: CASSNREQETQYF. The whole variable domain, filled in from reference TRBV7-9 and TRBJ2-5, reads DTGVSQNPRHKITKRGQNVTFRCDPISEHNRLYWYRQTLGQGPEFLTYFQNEAQLEKSRLLSDRFSAERPKGSFSTLEIQRTEQGDSAMYLCASSNREQETQYFGPGTRLLVL.

The chain links TRBV3-1 to TRBJ2-1, with a weak D call TRBD1 (5 bases). The CDR3 is 20 amino acids. V dropped 4 bases and J dropped 5 bases, with 30 bases sitting between them. Germline V gene sequence: CDR1 LGHDT, CDR2 YNNKEL (reference sequence). CDR3 in DNA: TGTGCCAGCAGCCCGCTTCCGCCCAGAATAGGGGCCCCGTTTGACAATGAGCAGTTCTTC. It is translated as CASSPLPPRIGAPFDNEQFF.

This rearrangement joins TRBV6-1 to TRBJ1-1; D call uncertain. CDR1 and CDR2 from the germline V gene are MNHNS and SASEGT. This CDR3 comprises 13 residues. The V end lost 0 bases, the J end lost 8 bases, and 10 bases lay between the germline ends. The CDR3 DNA is TGTGCCAGCAGTGAAGCGAGCCGGGAAGAAGCTTTCTTT. As protein: CASSEASREEAFF.

J is TRBJ2-1 and V is TRBV12-3 or TRBV12-4, with a possible D match to TRBD2 (6 bases). This CDR3 is built from 13 residues. V lost 5 bases to trimming and J lost 3 bases, with 8 bases between them. The CDR3 DNA is TGTGCCAGCAGTCCGGGAGACTACAATGAGCAGTTCTTC. Residues: CASSPGDYNEQFF.

In its sample, this clonotype was seen a few times. This chain uses TRBV7-2 with TRBJ2-7, with D possibly being TRBD2 (5 bases). Trimming stripped 5 bases from V and 0 bases from J, with 14 bases between. Germline V gives CDR1 SGHTA, CDR2 FQGNSA. The CDR3 is 15 residues long. In DNA form, the CDR3 reads TGTGCCAGCAGCACCAACGGGATGTCCTCCTACGAGCAGTACTTC. Translating gives CASSTNGMSSYEQYF.

This clonotype occurred many times. This chain joins TRBV5-1 and TRBJ2-5; D might be TRBD2 (5 bases). CDR1 is SGHRS, CDR2 YFSETQ, per germline. V lost 4 bases to trimming and J lost 5 bases, with 12 bases between them. This CDR3 is built from 13 residues. CDR3 in DNA: TGCGCCAGCAGCCCCGGAGGATGGGAGACCCAGTACTTC. Amino acid sequence: CASSPGGWETQYF.

J is TRBJ2-7 and V is TRBV3-1; a weak D match, TRBD2 (5 bases). The germline V gene has CDR1 LGHDT and CDR2 YNNKEL (reference sequence). V lost 4 bases to trimming and J lost 3 bases, with 10 bases between them. This CDR3 is built from 13 residues. The CDR3 spells CASSPLRGYEQYF. CDR3 in DNA: TGTGCCAGCAGCCCCTTACGGGGCTACGAGCAGTACTTC.

V and J are TRBV4-1 and TRBJ2-1; D remains ambiguous. Per the germline V gene, CDR1 is MGHRA and CDR2 is YSYEKL. The CDR3 extends over 16 amino acids. Trimming took 3 bases from V and 0 from J, leaving 12 bases between them. CDR3 coding DNA: TGCGCCAGCAGCCACCCTGCGAGGAGCTCCTACAATGAGCAGTTCTTC. It codes for CASSHPARSSYNEQFF.

The chain couples TRBV5-1 to TRBJ2-7; 7 nucleotides align to TRBD1. The V segment lost 4 bases and the J segment 3 bases; nucleotides outside the gene matches: 10. This CDR3 comprises 15 residues. Germline V CDR1 and CDR2: SGHRS, YFSETQ. CDR3 region: CASSPGSRDSYEQYF. The CDR3 DNA sequence: TGCGCCAGCAGCCCTGGGAGTCGGGACAGCTACGAGCAGTACTTC.

This chain joins TRBV13 and TRBJ2-1, with 8 bases fitting TRBD2. The CDR3 is 14 residues long. Germline assignment: CDR1 PRHDT and CDR2 FYEKMQ (reference sequence). Unmatched junction bases numbered 2, after V lost 2 bases and J lost 5 bases. CDR3 protein: CASSLRGLDNEQFF. The CDR3, as DNA: TGTGCCAGCAGCTTAAGGGGACTAGACAATGAGCAGTTCTTC.

The sample holds a few counts of this clonotype. This chain uses TRBV27 with TRBJ2-6; maybe TRBD2 (6 bases). The CDR3 sequence is 17 residues long. V was pared by 6 bases and J by 0 bases, with 15 bases between. Germline V gene sequence: CDR1 MNHEY, CDR2 SMNVEV (reference sequence). CDR3 amino acids: CASSSLGEDSGANVLTF. The CDR3 nucleotides are TGTGCCAGCAGCTCCCTAGGGGAGGACTCTGGGGCCAACGTCCTGACTTTC.

The chain employs TRBV7-3 and TRBJ1-3, with a possible D match to TRBD1 (5 bases). The germline V gene encodes CDR1 SGHTA and CDR2 FQGTGA. The CDR3 extends over 15 amino acids. The ends were cut back, 5 bases at V and 4 bases at J, with 15 bases in the middle. The CDR3 DNA reads as TGTGCCAGCAGCCCCCGAGGGGCGAGCGGAAACACCATATATTTT. Encoded protein: CASSPRGASGNTIYF.

The chain's CDR3 is CASSLPPIQLPGANVLTF. CDR3 DNA: TGTGCCAGCAGCTTACCTCCCATCCAGCTCCCTGGGGCCAACGTCCTGACTTTC. The chain is built from TRBV7-9 and TRBJ2-6, with D hard to call. The ends were cut back, 2 bases at V and 2 bases at J, with 16 bases in the middle. The CDR3 loop spans 18 amino acids. CDR1 is SEHNR and CDR2 is FQNEAQ in the germline V gene (reference sequence).

This clonotype showed up just a few times. V gene TRBV6-5 combines with J gene TRBJ1-1; D gene ambiguous. This CDR3 contains 15 residues. The germline V and J ends were trimmed by 0 bases and 1 base, with 9 bases remaining between them. Germline CDR1 and CDR2: MNHEY and SVGAGI. The CDR3 loop is CASSYSIQSNTEAFF. The CDR3 coding sequence is TGTGCCAGCAGTTACTCTATTCAGTCGAACACTGAAGCTTTCTTT.

This sequence joins TRBV7-9 and TRBJ2-7; no firm D call. The CDR3 totals 14 residues. The germline V and J ends were trimmed by 1 base and 2 bases, with 9 bases remaining between them. Looked up from germline, CDR1 is SEHNR and CDR2 is FQNEAQ (reference sequence). The CDR3: CASSLDGTPYEQYF. The CDR3 region has the DNA TGTGCCAGCAGCTTAGACGGAACCCCCTACGAGCAGTACTTC.

The chain carries TRBV20-1 and TRBJ2-7; no clear D. The CDR3 spans 14 residues. Germline V lookup: CDR1 DFQATT, CDR2 SNEGSKA (reference sequence). Trimming removed 5 bases from V and 2 bases from J, with 16 bases in between. In DNA form, the CDR3 reads TGCAGTGCTCTGACTCTTTCGCACCCCTACGAGCAGTACTTC. It translates to CSALTLSHPYEQYF.

V usage is TRBV7-3 and J usage is TRBJ1-1; tentatively, D is TRBD1 (6 bases). This CDR3 is 14 amino acids long. The germline V gene has CDR1 SGHTA and CDR2 FQGTGA. Deletions cut 5 bases from V and 1 base from J, with 11 bases between. CDR3 amino acids: CASSRTAQNTEAFF. The CDR3 coding sequence is TGTGCCAGCAGCAGGACAGCCCAGAACACTGAAGCTTTCTTT.

There are a few counts of this clonotype. The chain couples TRBV7-2 to TRBJ2-5; D gene uncertain. CDR1 SGHTA and CDR2 FQGNSA come from the germline V gene. The V end lost 5 bases, the J end lost 5 bases, and 15 bases lay between the germline ends. This CDR3 spans 14 amino acids. The CDR3 DNA reads TGTGCCAGCAGCCCCCAGAGTCGGGCGGAGACCCAGTACTTC. Protein: CASSPQSRAETQYF. The full variable domain, with the rest looked up from reference TRBV7-2 and TRBJ2-5, is GAGVSQSPSNKVTEKGKDVELRCDPISGHTALYWYRQSLGQGLEFLIYFQGNSAPDKSGLPSDRFSAERTGGSVSTLTIQRTQQEDSAVYLCASSPQSRAETQYFGPGTRLLVL.

The gene calls are TRBV4-2 and TRBJ2-3, with 12 nucleotides matching TRBD2. From germline, CDR1 is LGHNA and CDR2 YNFKEQ. CDR3 length: 15 amino acids. V was pared by 2 bases and J by 4 bases, with 1 base of the junction left unmatched. The CDR3 DNA sequence: TGTGCCAGCAGCCAACTAGCGGGAGGGCCAGATACGCAGTATTTT. This codes for CASSQLAGGPDTQYF.

The CDR3 loop reads CASSLPSTNEKLFF. CDR3 nucleotide sequence: TGCGCCAGCAGCTTGCCCTCAACTAATGAAAAACTGTTTTTT. The J gene is TRBJ1-4, the V gene TRBV5-1; no firm D call. Germline V gives CDR1 SGHRS, CDR2 YFSETQ. V was cut by 1 base and J by 0 bases, with 4 bases left in between. The CDR3 sequence is 14 residues long.

This clonotype was counted a few times. The rearrangement uses TRBV27 and TRBJ2-1, with TRBD2 matching over 7 bases. CDR3 length equals 14 residues. Germline CDR1 is MNHEY and CDR2 is SMNVEV (reference sequence). J lost 6 bases, V lost 5 bases, and 7 bases had no gene match. CDR3 region: CASSPAGESNEQFF. DNA of the CDR3: TGTGCCAGCAGTCCGGCGGGGGAATCCAATGAGCAGTTCTTC.

This clonotype was seen a handful of times. This chain uses TRBV6-6 with TRBJ1-4; 7 nucleotides align to TRBD1. Trimming at V came to 6 bases and at J to 0 bases, leaving 16 bases not matched to a gene. CDR3 length: 19 residues. The V gene's germline CDR1 is MNHNY and CDR2 SVGAGI (reference sequence). This CDR3 reads CASSFRDSLDFATNEKLFF. The CDR3, as DNA: TGTGCCAGCAGCTTCCGGGACAGCCTAGATTTTGCAACTAATGAAAAACTGTTTTTT.